This T cell receptor beta chain appears in the sequencing data of a study of blood T cell repertoires in COVID-19. Here immunoSEQ multiplex PCR was the method, and the copy in TCRdb shows in-frame clones only, minus some. The sample lists some 50,000 clones, 90% seen once, with approximately 6.2% in the top ten. Germline assignment: CDR1 LNHDA and CDR2 SQIVND (reference sequence). The CDR3 runs to 14 residues. V was pared by 5 bases and J by 5 bases, with 13 bases between. The genes are TRBV19 and TRBJ1-5, with a possible D match to TRBD1 (6 bases). Sequencing was done on a sample of peripheral blood. The TCR sequence derives from a man in his forties with acute or convalescent COVID-19. This CDR3 is CASSVGTNHQPQHF. The CDR3 DNA follows: TGTGCCAGTAGTGTCGGGACAAACCATCAGCCCCAGCATTTT.